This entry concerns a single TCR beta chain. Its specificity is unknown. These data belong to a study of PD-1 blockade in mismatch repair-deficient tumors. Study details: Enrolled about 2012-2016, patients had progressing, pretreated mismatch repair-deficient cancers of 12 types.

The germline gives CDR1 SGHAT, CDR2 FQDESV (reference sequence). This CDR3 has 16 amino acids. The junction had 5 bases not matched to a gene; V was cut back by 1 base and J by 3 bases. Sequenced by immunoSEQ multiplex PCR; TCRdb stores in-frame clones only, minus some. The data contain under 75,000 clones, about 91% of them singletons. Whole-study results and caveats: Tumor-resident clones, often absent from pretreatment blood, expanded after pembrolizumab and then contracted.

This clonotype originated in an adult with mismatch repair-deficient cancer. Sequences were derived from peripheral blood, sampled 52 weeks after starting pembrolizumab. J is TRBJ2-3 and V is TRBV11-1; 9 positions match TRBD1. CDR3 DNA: TGTGCCAGCAGCTTAGGAGGGACAGGGCGGACAGATACGCAGTATTTT. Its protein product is CASSLGGTGRTDTQYF.